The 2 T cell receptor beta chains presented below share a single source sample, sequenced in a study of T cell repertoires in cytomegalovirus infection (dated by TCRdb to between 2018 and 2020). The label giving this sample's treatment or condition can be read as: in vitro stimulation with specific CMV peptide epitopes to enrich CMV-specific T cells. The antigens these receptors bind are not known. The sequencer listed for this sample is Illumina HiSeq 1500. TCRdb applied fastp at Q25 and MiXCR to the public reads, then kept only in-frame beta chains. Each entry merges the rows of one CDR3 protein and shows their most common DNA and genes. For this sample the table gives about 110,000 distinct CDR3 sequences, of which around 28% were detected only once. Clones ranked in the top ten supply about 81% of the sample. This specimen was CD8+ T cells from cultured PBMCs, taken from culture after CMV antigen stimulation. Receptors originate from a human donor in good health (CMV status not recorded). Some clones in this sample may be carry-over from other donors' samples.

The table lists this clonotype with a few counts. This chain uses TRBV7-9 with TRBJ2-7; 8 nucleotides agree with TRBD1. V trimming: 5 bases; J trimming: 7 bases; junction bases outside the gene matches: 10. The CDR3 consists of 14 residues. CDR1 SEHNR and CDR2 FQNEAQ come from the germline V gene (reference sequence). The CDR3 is CASSMTGAPMEQYF. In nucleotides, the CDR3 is TGTGCCAGCAGCATGACAGGGGCCCCCATGGAGCAGTACTTC.

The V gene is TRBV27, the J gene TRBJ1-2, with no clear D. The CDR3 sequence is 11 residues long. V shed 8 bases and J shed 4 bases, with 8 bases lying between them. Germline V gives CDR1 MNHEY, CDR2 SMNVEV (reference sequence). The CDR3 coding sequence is TGTGCCAGCGGCTATTCCTATGGCTACACCTTC. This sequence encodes CASGYSYGYTF.